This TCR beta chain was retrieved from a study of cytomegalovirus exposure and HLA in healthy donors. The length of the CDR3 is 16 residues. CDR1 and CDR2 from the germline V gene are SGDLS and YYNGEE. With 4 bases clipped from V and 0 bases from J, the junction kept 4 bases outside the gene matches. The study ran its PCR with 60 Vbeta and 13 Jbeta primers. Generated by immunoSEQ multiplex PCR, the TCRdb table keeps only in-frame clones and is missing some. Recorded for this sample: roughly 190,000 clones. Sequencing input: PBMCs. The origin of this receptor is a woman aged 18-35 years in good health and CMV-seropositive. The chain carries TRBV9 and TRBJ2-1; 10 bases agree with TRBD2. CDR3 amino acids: CASSTRTSGSYNEQFF. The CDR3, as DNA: TGTGCCAGCAGCACAAGGACTAGCGGCTCCTACAATGAGCAGTTCTTC.